These T cell receptor beta chains were read from a single sample in a study of monozygotic twins with cystic fibrosis. Only in-frame clones appear in the TCRdb table, and some are missing; sequencing was by immunoSEQ multiplex PCR. Of around 25,000 clones in the sample, 95% to 98% are singletons; the top ten hold approximately 3%. Sequenced sample: blood. The source of these receptors is a girl aged 2 to 9 with cystic fibrosis. CDR3s include the opening cysteine and the closing phenylalanine or tryptophan. The D gene is left open where the match is weak. Size values are once, few and many counts, or a class for expanded clones, and some rows have none.

CDR3nt | CDR3aa | len | abundance | j_gene | d_gene | v_gene
TGCGCCAGCAGCGTAACCGCTCCCTTAGCAGGGAGTGGAGATACGCAGTATTTT | CASSVTAPLAGSGDTQYF | 18 | once | TRBJ2-3 | NA | TRBV5-1
TGTGCCAGCAGCAAGGGACTTGAAGAGACCCAGTACTTC | CASSKGLEETQYF | 13 | NA | TRBJ2-5 | NA | TRBV5-6
TGTGCCAGCTCACCACCGAGTCCCCGCTACGAGCAGTACTTC | CASSPPSPRYEQYF | 14 | NA | TRBJ2-7 | NA | TRBV18
TGTGCCAGTAGTATAAAGAGGAGGGGACAGGTTTTCCCCTACGAGCAGTACTTC | CASSIKRRGQVFPYEQYF | 18 | NA | TRBJ2-7 | TRBD1 | TRBV19
TGTGCCAGCAGCCAGGAGGGCAGCGGGAGCCAAGAGACCCAGTACTTC | CASSQEGSGSQETQYF | 16 | NA | TRBJ2-5 | TRBD2 | TRBV4-2
TGTGCCAGCAGCGGTACTAGCGGCACCGGGGAGCTGTTTTTT | CASSGTSGTGELFF | 14 | NA | TRBJ2-2 | TRBD2 | TRBV9
TGCGCCAGCAGCTTGGCCAACTCTCGGAGGACCTACAATGAGCAGTTCTTC | CASSLANSRRTYNEQFF | 17 | NA | TRBJ2-1 | NA | TRBV5-1
TGTGCCAGCAGCGTTGGGACAGCGAACACCGGGGAGCTGTTTTTT | CASSVGTANTGELFF | 15 | NA | TRBJ2-2 | TRBD1 | TRBV9
TGTGCCAGCAGCTTGGAACCTCAGGGAAACGAGCAGTACTTC | CASSLEPQGNEQYF | 14 | NA | TRBJ2-7 | NA | TRBV5-5
TGTGCCACCAGCAGAGACCTGGGGGGAAACACCATATATTTT | CATSRDLGGNTIYF | 14 | NA | TRBJ1-3 | NA | TRBV15
TGTGCCAGCGCCCGGGGAGCGGCCTACAATGAGCAGTTCTTC | CASARGAAYNEQFF | 14 | NA | TRBJ2-1 | NA | TRBV5-6
TGCAGTCAACTAGCGGGTGGGGAGCAGTACTTC | CSQLAGGEQYF | 11 | NA | TRBJ2-7 | TRBD2 | TRBV20-1
TGTGCCTGGAGTGTCCGGCTAGCGGGGGATGAGCAGTTCTTC | CAWSVRLAGDEQFF | 14 | NA | TRBJ2-1 | TRBD2 | TRBV30
TGTGCCAGCAGCAGAAGGACAGCGAGAATGAACACTGAAGCTTTCTTT | CASSRRTARMNTEAFF | 16 | NA | TRBJ1-1 | NA | TRBV5-4
TGTGCCAGCAGCCTAATGGGCAGGAACACTGAAGCTTTCTTT | CASSLMGRNTEAFF | 14 | NA | TRBJ1-1 | NA | TRBV5-4
TGTGCCAGCAGTCCCCGGGCCGCCGCGGCCGCCGCGTCCTCCTCCTACGAGCAGTACTTC | CASSPRAAAAAASSSYEQYF | 20 | NA | TRBJ2-7 | NA | TRBV28